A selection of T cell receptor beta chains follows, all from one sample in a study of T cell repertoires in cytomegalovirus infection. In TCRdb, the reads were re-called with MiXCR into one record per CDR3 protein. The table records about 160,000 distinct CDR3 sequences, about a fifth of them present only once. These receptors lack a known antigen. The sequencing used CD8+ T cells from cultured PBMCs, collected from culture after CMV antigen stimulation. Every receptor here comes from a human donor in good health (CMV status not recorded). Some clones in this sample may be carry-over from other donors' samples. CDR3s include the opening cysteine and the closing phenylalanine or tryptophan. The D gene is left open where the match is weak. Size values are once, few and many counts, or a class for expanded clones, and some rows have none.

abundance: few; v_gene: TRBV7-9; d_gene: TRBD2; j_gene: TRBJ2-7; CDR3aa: CASSFWTSGGAPSREQYF; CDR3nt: TGTGCCAGCAGCTTTTGGACTAGCGGGGGGGCCCCCTCTCGGGAGCAGTACTTC
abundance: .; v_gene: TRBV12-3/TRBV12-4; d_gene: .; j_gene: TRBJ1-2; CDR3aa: CASSFKPGLPGYTF; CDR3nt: TGTGCCAGCAGTTTTAAGCCGGGACTACCAGGCTACACCTTC
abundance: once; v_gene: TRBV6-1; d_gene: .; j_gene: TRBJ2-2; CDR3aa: CASPKPGGRRRELFF; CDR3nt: TGTGCCAGCCCCAAACCAGGGGGGCGGCGTAGGGAGCTGTTTTTT
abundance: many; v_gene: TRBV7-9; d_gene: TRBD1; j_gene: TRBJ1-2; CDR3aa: CASSLGVTGGPNYGYTF; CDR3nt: TGTGCCAGCAGCTTAGGGGTCACAGGGGGCCCAAACTATGGCTACACCTTC
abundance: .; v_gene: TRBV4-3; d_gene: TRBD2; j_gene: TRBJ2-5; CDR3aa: CASSQISGIQETQYF; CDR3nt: TGCGCCAGCAGCCAGATAAGCGGGATACAAGAGACCCAGTACTTC
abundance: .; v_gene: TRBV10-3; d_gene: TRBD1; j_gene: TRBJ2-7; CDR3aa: CAISIPGQGYEQYF; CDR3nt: TGTGCCATCAGTATACCGGGACAGGGGTACGAGCAGTACTTC
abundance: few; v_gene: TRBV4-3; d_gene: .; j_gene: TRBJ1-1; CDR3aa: CASSQGTRDDGAFF; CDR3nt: TGCGCCAGCAGCCAAGGAACCCGGGACGATGGAGCTTTCTTT
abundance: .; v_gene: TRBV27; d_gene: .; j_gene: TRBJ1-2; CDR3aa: CASRGPGLYGYTF; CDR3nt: TGTGCCAGCAGGGGACCGGGTCTCTATGGCTACACCTTC
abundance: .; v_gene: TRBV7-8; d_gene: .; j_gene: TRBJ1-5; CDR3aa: CASSTWGREGGNQPQHF; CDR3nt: TGTGCCAGCAGCACTTGGGGGCGGGAAGGAGGGAATCAGCCCCAGCATTTT
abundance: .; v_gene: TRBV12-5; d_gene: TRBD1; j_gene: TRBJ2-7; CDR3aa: CASGLARGTGGNEQYF; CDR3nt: TGTGCTAGTGGTTTGGCCAGGGGGACAGGGGGCAACGAGCAGTACTTC
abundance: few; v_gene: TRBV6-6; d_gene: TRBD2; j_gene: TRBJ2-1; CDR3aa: CASSYGLAGPGNEQFF; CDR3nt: TGTGCCAGCAGTTACGGACTAGCGGGGCCCGGCAATGAGCAGTTCTTC
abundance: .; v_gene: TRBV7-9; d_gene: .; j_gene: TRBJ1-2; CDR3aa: CASSRAGPYGYTF; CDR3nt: TGTGCCAGCAGCCGAGCAGGGCCCTATGGCTACACCTTC
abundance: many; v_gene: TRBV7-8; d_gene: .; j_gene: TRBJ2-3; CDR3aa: CASSPPTDTQYF; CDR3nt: TGTGCCAGCAGCCCACCCACAGATACGCAGTATTTT
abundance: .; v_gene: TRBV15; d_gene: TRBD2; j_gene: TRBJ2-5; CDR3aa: CATSRDRIGTSGGAGWETQYF; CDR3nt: TGTGCCACCAGCAGAGATCGAATAGGGACTAGCGGGGGGGCCGGTTGGGAGACCCAGTACTTC
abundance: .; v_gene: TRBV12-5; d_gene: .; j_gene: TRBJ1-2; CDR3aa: CASGPAGPNYGYTF; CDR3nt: TGTGCTAGTGGTCCCGCGGGACCCAACTATGGCTACACCTTC
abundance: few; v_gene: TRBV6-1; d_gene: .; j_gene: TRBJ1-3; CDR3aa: CASSETPGNTIYF; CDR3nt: TGTGCCAGCAGTGAAACTCCTGGAAACACCATATATTTT
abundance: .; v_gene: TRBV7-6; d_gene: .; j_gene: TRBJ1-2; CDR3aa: CASSPLGQSYGYTF; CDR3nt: TGTGCCAGCAGCCCATTAGGACAGAGCTATGGCTACACCTTC
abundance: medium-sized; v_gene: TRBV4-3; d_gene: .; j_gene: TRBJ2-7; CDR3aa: CASSQGPDGYEQYF; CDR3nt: TGCGCCAGCAGCCAAGGACCCGACGGGTACGAGCAGTACTTC
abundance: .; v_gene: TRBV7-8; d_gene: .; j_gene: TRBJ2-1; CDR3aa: CASSFFNGQRVHEQFF; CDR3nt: TGTGCCAGCAGCTTCTTTAACGGACAGAGGGTCCATGAGCAGTTCTTC
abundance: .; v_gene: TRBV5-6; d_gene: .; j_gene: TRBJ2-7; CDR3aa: CASSPGRSRGQPYEQYF; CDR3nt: TGTGCCAGCAGCCCCGGCCGTAGCCGGGGACAACCCTACGAGCAGTACTTC
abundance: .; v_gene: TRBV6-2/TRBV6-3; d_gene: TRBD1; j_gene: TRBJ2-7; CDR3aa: CASSGTGGLYEQYF; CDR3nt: TGTGCCAGCAGCGGGACAGGGGGCCTCTACGAGCAGTACTTC
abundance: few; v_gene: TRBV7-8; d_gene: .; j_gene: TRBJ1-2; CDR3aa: CASSSRQPVGYTF; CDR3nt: TGTGCCAGCAGCTCTAGACAGCCTGTTGGCTACACCTTC
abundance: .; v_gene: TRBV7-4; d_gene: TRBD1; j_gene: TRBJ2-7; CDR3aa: CASSEQGAIPYEQYF; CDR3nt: TGTGCCAGCAGCGAACAGGGGGCTATTCCCTACGAGCAGTACTTC
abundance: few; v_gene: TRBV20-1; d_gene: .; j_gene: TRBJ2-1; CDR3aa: CSASGPWSGLVYNEQFF; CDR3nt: TGCAGTGCTAGCGGGCCTTGGTCGGGACTCGTGTACAATGAGCAGTTCTTC
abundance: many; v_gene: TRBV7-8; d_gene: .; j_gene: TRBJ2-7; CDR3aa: CASSTGTANSYEQYF; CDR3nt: TGTGCCAGCAGCACCGGGACGGCGAACTCCTACGAGCAGTACTTC
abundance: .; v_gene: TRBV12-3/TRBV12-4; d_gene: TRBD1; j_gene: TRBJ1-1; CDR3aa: CASSTLTGGNTEAFF; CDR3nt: TGTGCCAGCAGCACTCTGACAGGGGGCAACACTGAAGCTTTCTTT
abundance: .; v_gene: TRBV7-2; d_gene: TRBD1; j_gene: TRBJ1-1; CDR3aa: CASSLRTGGNTEAFF; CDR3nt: TGTGCCAGCAGCCTCCGGACAGGGGGGAACACTGAAGCTTTCTTT
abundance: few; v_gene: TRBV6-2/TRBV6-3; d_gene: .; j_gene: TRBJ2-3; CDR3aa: CASTQGGTYTQYF; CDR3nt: TGTGCCAGCACCCAGGGGGGCACGTATACGCAGTATTTT
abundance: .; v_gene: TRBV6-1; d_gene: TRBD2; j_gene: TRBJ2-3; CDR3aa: CASSKHSTPGLAGPDTQYF; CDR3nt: TGTGCCAGCAGTAAGCATTCTACTCCGGGACTAGCGGGGCCAGATACGCAGTATTTT
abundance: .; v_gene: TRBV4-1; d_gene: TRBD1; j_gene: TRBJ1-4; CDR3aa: CASSRGQGTGEKLFF; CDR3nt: TGCGCCAGCAGCCGAGGACAGGGAACTGGCGAAAAACTGTTTTTT
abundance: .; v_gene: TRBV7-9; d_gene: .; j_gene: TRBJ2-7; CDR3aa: CASSSPHRDGAYEQYF; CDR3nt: TGTGCCAGCAGCTCACCCCACCGGGACGGAGCCTACGAGCAGTACTTC
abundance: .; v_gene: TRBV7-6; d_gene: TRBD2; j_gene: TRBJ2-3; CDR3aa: CASSSPTSGGAPDTQYF; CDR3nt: TGTGCCAGCAGCTCCCCGACTAGCGGGGGGGCCCCAGATACGCAGTATTTT
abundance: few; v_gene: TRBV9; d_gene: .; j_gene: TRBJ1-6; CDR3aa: CASSGEGTRHPHHF; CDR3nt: TGTGCCAGCAGCGGCGAAGGGACGAGACACCCTCACCACTTT
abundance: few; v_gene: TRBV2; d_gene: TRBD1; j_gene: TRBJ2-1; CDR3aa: CASSDTSPGQGTYNEQFF; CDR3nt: TGTGCCAGCAGTGACACCTCCCCGGGACAGGGTACCTACAATGAGCAGTTCTTC
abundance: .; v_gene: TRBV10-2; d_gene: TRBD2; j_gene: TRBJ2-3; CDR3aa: CASSTQRGATDTQYF; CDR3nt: TGCGCCAGCAGTACTCAGCGGGGGGCCACAGATACGCAGTATTTT
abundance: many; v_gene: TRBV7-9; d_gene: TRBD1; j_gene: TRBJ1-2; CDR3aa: CASSPRDRKSYGYTF; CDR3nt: TGTGCCAGCAGCCCGCGGGACAGGAAGTCCTATGGCTACACCTTC
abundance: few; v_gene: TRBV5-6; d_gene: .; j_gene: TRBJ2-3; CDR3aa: CASSSVGTQYF; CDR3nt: TGTGCCAGCAGCTCCGTGGGTACGCAGTATTTT
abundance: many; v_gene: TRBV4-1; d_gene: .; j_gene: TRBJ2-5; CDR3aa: CASSQDLVDRGALTRGTQYF; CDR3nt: TGCGCCAGCAGCCAAGATCTGGTCGATCGGGGGGCCCTCACCCGGGGGACCCAGTACTTC
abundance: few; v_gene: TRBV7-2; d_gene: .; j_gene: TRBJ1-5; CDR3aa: CASSLAVAIGQPQHF; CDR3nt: TGTGCCAGCAGCTTAGCGGTGGCAATCGGGCAGCCCCAGCATTTT
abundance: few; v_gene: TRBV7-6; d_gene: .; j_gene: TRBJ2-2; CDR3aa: CASARRGANTGELFF; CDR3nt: TGTGCCAGCGCCCGAAGGGGCGCGAACACCGGGGAGCTGTTTTTT
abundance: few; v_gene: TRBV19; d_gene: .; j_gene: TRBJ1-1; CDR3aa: CASSPGPRAGMNTEAFF; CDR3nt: TGTGCCAGTAGCCCGGGACCCCGGGCGGGAATGAACACTGAAGCTTTCTTT
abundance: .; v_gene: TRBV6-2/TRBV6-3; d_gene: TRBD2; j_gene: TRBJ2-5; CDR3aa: CASSYGAGGDWRETQYF; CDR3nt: TGTGCCAGCAGTTATGGCGCGGGGGGCGATTGGCGGGAGACCCAGTACTTC
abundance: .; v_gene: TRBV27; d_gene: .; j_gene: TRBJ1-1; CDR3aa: CASGTSAGGYTEAFF; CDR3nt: TGTGCCAGCGGAACGTCGGCTGGTGGGTATACTGAAGCTTTCTTT
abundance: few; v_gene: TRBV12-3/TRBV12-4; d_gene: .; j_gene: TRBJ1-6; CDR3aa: CASSSHGNSPLHF; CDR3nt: TGTGCCAGCAGTTCCCACGGGAATTCACCCCTCCACTTT
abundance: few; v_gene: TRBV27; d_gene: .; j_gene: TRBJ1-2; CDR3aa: CASMSNYGYTF; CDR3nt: TGTGCCAGCATGTCTAACTATGGCTACACCTTC
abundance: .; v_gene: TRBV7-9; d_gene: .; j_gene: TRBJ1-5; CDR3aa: CASPGPRGRQPQHF; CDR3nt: TGTGCCAGTCCGGGACCGCGTGGACGGCAGCCCCAGCATTTT
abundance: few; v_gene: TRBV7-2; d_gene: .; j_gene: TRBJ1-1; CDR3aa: CASSLERGLALEAFF; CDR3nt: TGTGCCAGCAGCTTAGAGAGAGGGCTGGCCCTTGAAGCTTTCTTT
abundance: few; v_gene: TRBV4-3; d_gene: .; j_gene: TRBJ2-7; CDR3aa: CASSQVGAYEQYF; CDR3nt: TGCGCCAGCAGCCAAGTGGGGGCCTACGAGCAGTACTTC
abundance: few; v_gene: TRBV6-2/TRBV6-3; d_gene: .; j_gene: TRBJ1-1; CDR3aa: CASSYLTVPYEAFF; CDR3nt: TGTGCCAGCAGTTACCTGACAGTCCCTTATGAAGCTTTCTTT
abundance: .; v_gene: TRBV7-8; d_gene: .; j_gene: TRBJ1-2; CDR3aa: CASGAKGRRANYGYTF; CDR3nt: TGTGCCAGCGGGGCCAAGGGACGTCGGGCAAACTATGGCTACACCTTC
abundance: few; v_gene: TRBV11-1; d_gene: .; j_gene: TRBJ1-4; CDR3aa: CASSPTPSAWDEKLFF; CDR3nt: TGTGCCAGCAGCCCGACTCCGTCAGCCTGGGATGAAAAACTGTTTTTT
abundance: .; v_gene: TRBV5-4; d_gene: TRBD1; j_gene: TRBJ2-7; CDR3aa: CASSFGQGAPYEQYF; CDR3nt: TGTGCCAGCAGCTTCGGACAGGGGGCCCCGTACGAGCAGTACTTC
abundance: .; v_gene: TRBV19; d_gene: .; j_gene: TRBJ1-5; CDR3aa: CASTRGPNQPQHF; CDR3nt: TGTGCCAGTACCAGGGGCCCCAATCAGCCCCAGCATTTT